The clone carrying this T cell receptor beta chain appeared many times. Antigen unknown. Uncontrolled infection, other autoimmune disease, pregnancy or lactation disqualified patients from enrolment. Orbital computed tomography, thyroid ultrasound, serum thyroxine and TRAb, and clinical symptoms together informed the diagnoses. The CDR3 regions of TCR beta were amplified from RNA transcripts. Initially, a first-round RT-PCR of the TCR CDR3 employed the HTBI primer set. TCRdb reprocessed the multiplex PCR reads via MiXCR and lists one record per CDR3 protein. Altogether under 300,000 distinct CDR3 sequences are present, approximately 12% being singletons, with the ten largest covering 6% to 8%. This specimen belongs to a study of T cells in Graves' hyperthyroidism and ophthalmopathy. V gave up 6 bases and J gave up 10 bases, with 13 bases separating them. Germline loops: CDR1 SGHAT, CDR2 FQNNGV. This CDR3 spans 12 amino acids.

Study-wide findings and caveats: Ophthalmopathy prediction by the model preceded onset by a median approximately six months.

This sequence originates from a woman aged 25 to 39 with Graves' hyperthyroidism that later progressed to Graves' ophthalmopathy. The chain links TRBV11-2 to TRBJ2-1; tentative D call: TRBD1 (7 bases). Sample: blood. DNA for the CDR3: TGTGCCAGCAGACTCGCAGGGGGGGAGCAGTTCTTC. Protein sequence: CASRLAGGEQFF.